Below are 30 T cell receptor beta chains sequenced from a single sample in a study of CD4 T cells in relation to SARS-CoV-2 and coronaviruses. CD4+ T cells from unexposed donors were obtained before the COVID-19 pandemic (2011-2018). CD4+ T cells were isolated from the cells after less than 13 days of culture. Their cognate antigens are unknown. Some clones are missing from TCRdb's copy, which holds only in-frame ones; the method was immunoSEQ multiplex PCR. This table has about 24,000 clones, less than 75% appearing once. The source material was CD4+ T cells from PBMCs, cultured in vitro. Receptors originate from a human donor in good health.

CDR3 amino acids: CASSYYPREDGYTF. DNA of the CDR3: TGTGCCAGCAGTTATTACCCCCGTGAAGATGGCTACACCTTC. The rearrangement uses TRBV6-6 and TRBJ1-2, with unresolved D. Germline values: CDR1 MNHNY, CDR2 SVGAGI (reference sequence). The CDR3 runs to 14 residues. Trimming cost V 3 bases and J 6 bases, with 14 bases left between them.

Comment on this clone: This sample also contains other DNA sequences that code for the same CDR3. This rearrangement joins TRBV12-3 or TRBV12-4 to TRBJ2-4, with a possible D match to TRBD2 (6 bases). V was pared by 3 bases and J by 7 bases, with 10 bases between. The CDR3 spans 13 residues. In nucleotides, the CDR3 is TGTGCCAGCAGTTTCGGGGGAAAGAACATTCAGTACTTC. Residues: CASSFGGKNIQYF.

This clone was recorded only once. The J gene is TRBJ2-2, the V gene TRBV3-1 (or the pseudogene TRBV3-2), with D hard to call. Trimming stripped 1 base from V and 3 bases from J, with 6 bases between. The CDR3 sequence is 14 residues long. Germline CDR1 reads LGHDT; CDR2 reads YNNKEL (reference sequence). The chain's CDR3 is CASSQGWDTGELFF. The DNA for the CDR3 is TGTGCCAGCAGCCAAGGCTGGGACACCGGGGAGCTGTTTTTT.

The gene calls are TRBV9 and TRBJ2-2, with TRBD2 matching 13 bases. This CDR3 has 17 residues. V was pared by 4 bases and J by 1 base, with 4 bases of the junction left unmatched. The germline CDR1 and CDR2 sequences are SGDLS and YYNGEE. The CDR3 sequence is CASSLRTSGRNTGELFF. Written as DNA, the CDR3 is TGTGCCAGCAGCTTACGGACTAGCGGGAGGAACACCGGGGAGCTGTTTTTT.

This clone occurred once. This sequence joins TRBV27 and TRBJ2-7, with D perhaps TRBD1 (6 bases). Per the germline V gene, CDR1 is MNHEY and CDR2 is SMNVEV (reference sequence). The germline V and J ends were trimmed by 3 bases and 1 base, with 16 bases remaining between them. The CDR3 spans 16 residues. The CDR3 DNA follows: TGTGCCAGCAGTTTTGATTCCGGGACACTATCCTACGAGCAGTACTTC. Translation: CASSFDSGTLSYEQYF.

The rearrangement links TRBV12-5 to TRBJ1-2; tentative D call: TRBD1 (5 bases). CDR1 is LGHNT, CDR2 FRNRAP, per germline. The CDR3 totals 15 residues. Trimming removed 5 bases at V and 6 bases at J, with 19 bases between. The DNA of the CDR3 is TGTGCTAGTGGTGCCGGGACCCAGGAAGGCGATGGCTACACCTTC. It specifies CASGAGTQEGDGYTF.

This clone has a handful of counts. The V call is TRBV6-5, the J call TRBJ1-1; no clear D gene. Germline V lookup: CDR1 MNHEY, CDR2 SVGAGI. CDR3 length: 15 residues. The V end lost 6 bases, the J end lost 4 bases, and 18 bases lay between the germline ends. The DNA of the CDR3 is TGTGCCAGCAGCCCGAAATCGACGGCATTCACTGAAGCTTTCTTT. Residues: CASSPKSTAFTEAFF.

The chain couples TRBV27 to TRBJ2-5, with D possibly matching TRBD2 (6 bases). The germline V gene encodes CDR1 MNHEY and CDR2 SMNVEV (reference sequence). The germline V and J ends were trimmed by 6 bases and 5 bases, with 13 bases remaining between them. This CDR3 is 13 amino acids long. The CDR3 here is CASRGTGRETQYF. CDR3 coding DNA: TGTGCCAGCAGAGGGACGGGGAGGGAGACCCAGTACTTC.

This chain joins TRBV6-5 and TRBJ2-1; 9 bases fit TRBD1. Germline V gives CDR1 MNHEY, CDR2 SVGAGI. The trim removed 6 bases at V and 8 bases at J, leaving 8 bases unmatched. This CDR3 has 14 residues. In DNA form, the CDR3 reads TGTGCCAGCAGCCGGGACAGGGATAGGGATGAGCAGTTCTTC. It yields the protein CASSRDRDRDEQFF.

This clone was observed a few times. The CDR3 is CASSKRGNDGYTF. DNA of the CDR3: TGTGCCAGTAGTAAAAGGGGGAATGATGGCTACACCTTC. The chain has TRBV19 and TRBJ1-2; D may be TRBD1 (6 bases). Trimming left V 4 bases short and J 6 bases short, with 12 bases between. CDR1 is LNHDA, CDR2 SQIVND, per germline (reference sequence). This CDR3 has 13 amino acids.

This chain connects TRBV30 to TRBJ1-1; D unclear. Germline V gene lookup returns CDR1 GTSNPN and CDR2 SVGIG (reference sequence). The CDR3 runs to 12 residues. V was clipped by 7 bases and J by 6 bases, with 15 bases between them. CDR3 DNA: TGTGCCTCTTCACCCTGGACGGCTGAAGCTTTCTTT. Protein sequence: CASSPWTAEAFF.

This clone qualifies as medium-sized. The rearrangement links TRBV7-2 to TRBJ2-7; no firm D call. CDR3 length equals 10 residues. Germline V lookup: CDR1 SGHTA, CDR2 FQGNSA. Trimming removed 8 bases at V and 3 bases at J, with 5 bases between. This chain's CDR3 is CASGNYEQYF. Written as DNA, the CDR3 is TGTGCCAGCGGGAACTACGAGCAGTACTTC.

This chain uses TRBV30 with TRBJ2-7; TRBD2 is a possible D gene (5 bases). Between the trimmed V and J ends, which lost 7 bases and 2 bases, there was a span of 18 bases. Germline V CDR1 and CDR2: GTSNPN, SVGIG (reference sequence). The CDR3 runs to 14 residues. The chain's CDR3 is CASTGPSLAYEQYF. CDR3 DNA: TGTGCCTCGACGGGCCCTTCACTAGCCTACGAGCAGTACTTC.

This clone turned up a few times. V is TRBV7-3 and J is TRBJ2-3; 9 bases agree with TRBD1. CDR1 is SGHTA, CDR2 FQGTGA, per germline. CDR3 size: 12 residues. Germline trimming cut 5 bases from V and 6 bases from J; bases unmatched to any gene: 0. CDR3 loop: CASSGQGDTQYF. CDR3 DNA: TGTGCCAGCAGCGGACAGGGGGATACGCAGTATTTT.

The chain links TRBV6-5 to TRBJ1-1; D uncertain. CDR3 length: 13 amino acids. Looked up from germline, CDR1 is MNHEY and CDR2 is SVGAGI. With 8 bases removed from V and 2 bases from J, the gap between germline ends came to 12 bases. The DNA of the CDR3 is TGTGCCAGCTCGGTGGTCCTCAACACTGAAGCTTTCTTT. Translation gives CASSVVLNTEAFF.

The chain has TRBV7-3 and TRBJ2-3, with D possibly matching TRBD1 (5 bases). CDR3 length equals 12 residues. The germline gives CDR1 SGHTA, CDR2 FQGTGA. V lost 4 bases and J 6 bases, leaving 8 bases between the germline ends. CDR3: CASSSNRDTQYF. CDR3 DNA: TGTGCCAGCAGCTCAAACAGGGATACGCAGTATTTT.

The J gene is TRBJ1-2, the V gene TRBV13, with D hard to call. The germline V and J ends were trimmed by 2 bases and 8 bases, with 12 bases remaining between them. The CDR3 runs 13 residues. The germline V gene has CDR1 PRHDT and CDR2 FYEKMQ (reference sequence). The CDR3 reads CASSLTGYRGYTF. CDR3 nucleotide sequence: TGTGCCAGCAGCTTAACGGGATATAGGGGCTACACCTTC.

This chain uses TRBV2 with TRBJ1-5; tentatively, D is TRBD1 (6 bases). With 7 bases removed from V and 6 bases from J, the gap between germline ends came to 19 bases. Germline-derived CDR1 and CDR2 are SNHLY and FYNNEI. The CDR3 has 15 residues. The CDR3 bases are TGTGCCAGCATCGAAGGAGTGGCAGGGGCTCAGCCCCAGCATTTT. Protein: CASIEGVAGAQPQHF. Together with reference TRBV2 and TRBJ1-5, the CDR3 gives the full variable domain: EPEVTQTPSHQVTQMGQEVILRCVPISNHLYFYWYRQILGQKVEFLVSFYNNEISEKSEIFDDQFSVERPDGSNFTLKIRSTKLEDSAMYFCASIEGVAGAQPQHFGDGTRLSIL.

This chain uses TRBV7-6 with TRBJ2-3, with 8 bases aligning to TRBD2. CDR3 size: 16 residues. With 4 bases clipped from V and 4 bases from J, the junction kept 10 bases outside the gene matches. Germline V CDR1 and CDR2: SGHVS, FNYEAQ. CDR3 amino acids: CASSSRSGGRADTQYF. As DNA, the CDR3 is TGTGCCAGCAGCTCCCGATCGGGGGGGCGCGCAGATACGCAGTATTTT.

The genes are TRBV7-9 and TRBJ2-6; D call uncertain. Per germline, CDR1 SEHNR and CDR2 FQNEAQ (reference sequence). Between the trimmed V and J ends, which lost 0 bases and 0 bases, there was a span of 9 bases. The CDR3 is made up of 17 amino acids. CDR3 nucleotides: TGTGCCAGCAGCTTAGCGTCAGGTAGCTCTGGGGCCAACGTCCTGACTTTC. Translation gives CASSLASGSSGANVLTF.

The chain employs TRBV19 and TRBJ2-4, with 11 bases fitting TRBD1. Trimming at V came to 2 bases and at J to 0 bases, leaving 6 bases not matched to a gene. The length of the CDR3 is 18 residues. Germline V lookup: CDR1 LNHDA, CDR2 SQIVND (reference sequence). This CDR3 reads CASSIKGQGGLAKNIQYF. The CDR3 region has the DNA TGTGCCAGTAGTATAAAGGGACAGGGGGGCTTAGCCAAAAACATTCAGTACTTC.

The gene calls are TRBV12-3 or TRBV12-4 and TRBJ2-7, with D possibly being TRBD1 (6 bases). Trimming removed 7 bases at V and 4 bases at J, with 8 bases between. The CDR3 is 11 residues long. CDR3 bases: TGTGCCAGCACCACAGGGTACGAGCAGTACTTC. It specifies CASTTGYEQYF.

The chain joins TRBV27 to TRBJ2-7, with 9 bases fitting TRBD2. J was trimmed by 6 bases and V by 3 bases; bases with no gene match: 12. CDR3 length: 16 residues. In germline, CDR1 is MNHEY, CDR2 SMNVEV (reference sequence). The CDR3 region has the DNA TGTGCCAGCAGTTTTGAAGGCGGGAGGGCCCATAGCGAGCAGTACTTC. Translation gives CASSFEGGRAHSEQYF.

This chain links TRBV2 with TRBJ1-6; unclear D gene. V lost 10 bases and J 10 bases, leaving 20 bases between the germline ends. The CDR3 totals 14 residues. Germline CDR1 is SNHLY and CDR2 is FYNNEI. The CDR3 region is CATKQDLGGSPLHF. CDR3 DNA: TGTGCCACCAAGCAGGATCTAGGAGGCTCACCCCTCCACTTT.

The V gene is TRBV21-1, the J gene TRBJ1-5; the table names TRBD1, a call not compared with the DNA. TRBV21-1 has pseudogene status. This CDR3 is 15 amino acids long. For the CDR3, the DNA is TGTGCCAGCAGCGCCCGGGACAGAAGCAATCAGCCCCAGCATTTT. It yields the protein CASSARDRSNQPQHF.

This chain links TRBV28 with TRBJ1-3; TRBD1 matches 7 bases. V was clipped by 3 bases and J by 1 base; unmatched bases: 6. CDR3 size: 16 residues. Germline assignment: CDR1 MDHEN and CDR2 SYDVKM. This chain's CDR3 is CASSLHRGLSGNTIYF. CDR3 nucleotide sequence: TGTGCCAGCAGTTTGCACAGGGGATTATCTGGAAACACCATATATTTT.

The V and J genes are TRBV5-1 and TRBJ2-5; 12 nucleotides align to TRBD2. The CDR3 extends over 16 amino acids. Germline CDR1 SGHRS, CDR2 YFSETQ. The junction had 4 bases not matched to a gene; V was cut back by 0 bases and J by 4 bases. The CDR3 DNA follows: TGCGCCAGCAGCTTGGCGACTAGCGGGAGCACAGAGACCCAGTACTTC. Translated: CASSLATSGSTETQYF. Full variable domain (outside the CDR3, taken from reference TRBV5-1 and TRBJ2-5): KAGVTQTPRYLIKTRGQQVTLSCSPISGHRSVSWYQQTPGQGLQFLFEYFSETQRNKGNFPGRFSGRQFSNSRSEMNVSTLELGDSALYLCASSLATSGSTETQYFGPGTRLLVL.

The CDR3 DNA reads TGTGCCTGGAGTGTACGATTTCTGGGACAGCCTCTCCGTAGCTATGGCTACACCTTC. This translates into CAWSVRFLGQPLRSYGYTF. The chain joins TRBV30 to TRBJ1-2; 7 positions match TRBD1. Germline loops: CDR1 GTSNPN, CDR2 SVGIG (reference sequence). The CDR3 is 19 residues long. The J segment lost 4 bases and the V segment lost 0 bases, leaving 20 bases of the junction unmatched.

Only one count was recorded for this clone. The V gene is TRBV3-1 (or the pseudogene TRBV3-2), the J gene TRBJ2-3; 8 positions agree with TRBD1. V trimming: 4 bases; J trimming: 0 bases; junction bases outside the gene matches: 3. Germline V gene sequence: CDR1 LGHDT, CDR2 YNNKEL (reference sequence). This CDR3 has 15 residues. The CDR3 protein is CASSRDRSSTDTQYF. The CDR3 DNA is TGTGCCAGCAGCCGGGACAGGAGCAGCACAGATACGCAGTATTTT.

This rearrangement joins TRBV5-1 to TRBJ2-3, with a tentative D call TRBD1 (5 bases). This CDR3 contains 14 residues. Trimming cost V 6 bases and J 2 bases, with 13 bases left between them. CDR1 SGHRS and CDR2 YFSETQ come from the germline V gene. CDR3 in amino acids: CASNSDTSTDTQYF. CDR3 bases: TGCGCCAGCAACTCGGACACCTCCACAGATACGCAGTATTTT.